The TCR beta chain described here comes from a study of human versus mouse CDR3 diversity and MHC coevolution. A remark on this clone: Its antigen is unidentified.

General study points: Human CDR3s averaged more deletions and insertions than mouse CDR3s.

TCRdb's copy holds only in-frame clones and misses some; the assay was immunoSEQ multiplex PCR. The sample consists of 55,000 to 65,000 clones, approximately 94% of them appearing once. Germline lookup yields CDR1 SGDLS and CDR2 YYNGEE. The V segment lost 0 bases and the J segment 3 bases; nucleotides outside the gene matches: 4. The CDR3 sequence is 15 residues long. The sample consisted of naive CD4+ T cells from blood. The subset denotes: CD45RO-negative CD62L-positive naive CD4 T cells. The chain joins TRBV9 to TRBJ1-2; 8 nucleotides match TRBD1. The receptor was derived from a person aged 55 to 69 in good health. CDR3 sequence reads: CASSVAVTGDYGYTF. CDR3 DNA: TGTGCCAGCAGCGTAGCTGTGACAGGGGACTATGGCTACACCTTC.